This T cell receptor beta chain originates from a study of blood T cell repertoires in COVID-19. Study background: Material from acute and convalescent COVID-19 was sourced from the United States, Italy and Spain. T cells, B-cell-depleted T cells, or PBMCs provided the cDNA or gDNA that served as material.

Participant-given clinical history determined each cohort assignment. V lost 2 bases, J lost 2 bases, and 11 bases lay in between. The CDR3 totals 15 residues. Germline V gene sequence: CDR1 MNHEY, CDR2 SVGAGI. Per the original data handling: Estimated nucleated cell counts came from reference gene primer amplification. Profiling relied on immunoSEQ multiplex PCR, and the TCRdb table lists in-frame clones only, not all of them. V, J and clone size reflect that table, while D and trimming were determined from the DNA. The table records fewer than 250,000 clones, 87% of them present only once. V and J are TRBV6-5 and TRBJ2-3; a possible D gene is TRBD2 (5 bases). The TCR was taken from a woman aged 30 to 39 with acute COVID-19. Sequenced input: PBMCs or T cells enriched from blood (not recorded which). CDR3 protein: CASSYRRGVTDTQYF. CDR3 coding DNA: TGTGCCAGCAGTTACAGACGGGGAGTCACAGATACGCAGTATTTT.